This TCR beta chain emerged from a study of blood T cell repertoires in COVID-19. Study as a whole: Specimens from acute and convalescent COVID-19 originated in the United States, Italy and Spain.

The CDR3 contains 16 residues. Germline-derived CDR1 and CDR2 are SGHRS and YFSETQ. Trimming shortened V by 0 bases and J by 0 bases, and 12 bases separated the two germline ends. Assay used: immunoSEQ multiplex PCR; TCRdb lists only in-frame clones, some missing. The data contain about 240,000 clones, around 90% of them singletons. This sequence joins TRBV5-1 and TRBJ1-1, with no clear D. The receptor comes from a man aged 55 to 70 who had recovered from COVID-19. The sequenced sample was peripheral blood. Written as DNA, the CDR3 is TGCGCCAGCAGCTTGGGCGCAATCCGGGTGAACACTGAAGCTTTCTTT. Translated, it gives CASSLGAIRVNTEAFF.